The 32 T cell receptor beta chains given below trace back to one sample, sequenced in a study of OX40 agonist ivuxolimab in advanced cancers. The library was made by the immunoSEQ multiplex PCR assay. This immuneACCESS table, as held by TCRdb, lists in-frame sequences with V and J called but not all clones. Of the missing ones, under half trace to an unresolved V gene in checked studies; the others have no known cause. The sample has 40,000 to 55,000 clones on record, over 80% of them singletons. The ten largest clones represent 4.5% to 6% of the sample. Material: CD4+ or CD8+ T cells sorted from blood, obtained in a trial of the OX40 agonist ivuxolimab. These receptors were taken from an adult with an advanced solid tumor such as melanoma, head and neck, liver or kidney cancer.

The CDR3 DNA reads TGTGCCAGCACTGACAGGACAGGGGGCCACGAGCAGTACTTC. Translated: CASTDRTGGHEQYF. This chain connects TRBV6-6 to TRBJ2-7; TRBD1 matches 11 bases. The CDR3 is made up of 14 amino acids. V gave up 7 bases and J gave up 5 bases; unmatched junction bases: 7. Germline lookup yields CDR1 MNHNY and CDR2 SVGAGI (reference sequence).

As DNA, the CDR3 is TGTGCCATCAGTCCGGGCGCTGGGGCCAACGTCCTGACTTTC. As protein: CAISPGAGANVLTF. The chain employs TRBV10-3 and TRBJ2-6; D is unclear. Trimming shortened V by 5 bases and J by 2 bases, and 7 bases separated the two germline ends. CDR3 length: 14 amino acids. CDR1 and CDR2 from the germline V gene are ENHRY and SYGVKD.

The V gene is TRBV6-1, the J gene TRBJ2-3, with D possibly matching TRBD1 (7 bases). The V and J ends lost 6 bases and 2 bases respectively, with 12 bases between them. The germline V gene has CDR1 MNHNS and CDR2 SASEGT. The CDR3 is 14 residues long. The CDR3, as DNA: TGTGCCAGCAGGCGGGACAGACCCACAGATACGCAGTATTTT. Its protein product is CASRRDRPTDTQYF.

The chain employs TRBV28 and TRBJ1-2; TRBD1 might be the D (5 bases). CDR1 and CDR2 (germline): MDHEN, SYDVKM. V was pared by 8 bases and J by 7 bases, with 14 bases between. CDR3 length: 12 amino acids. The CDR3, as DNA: TGTGCCAGCGGCTTTGGGGCTCCTGGCTACACCTTC. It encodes CASGFGAPGYTF.

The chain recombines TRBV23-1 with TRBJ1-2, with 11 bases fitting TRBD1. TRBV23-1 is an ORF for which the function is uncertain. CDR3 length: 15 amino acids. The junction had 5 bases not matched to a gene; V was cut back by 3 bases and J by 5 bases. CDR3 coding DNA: TGCGCCAGCAGTCATAAGGGACAGGGGGATTATGGCTACACCTTC. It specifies CASSHKGQGDYGYTF.

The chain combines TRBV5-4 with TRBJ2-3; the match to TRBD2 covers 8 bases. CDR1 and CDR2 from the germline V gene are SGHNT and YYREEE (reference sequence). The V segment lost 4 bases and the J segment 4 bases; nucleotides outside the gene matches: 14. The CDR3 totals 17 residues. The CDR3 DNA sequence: TGTGCCAGCAGCCCTACTTTAGCGGGACAAGGCTCAGATACGCAGTATTTT. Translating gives CASSPTLAGQGSDTQYF.

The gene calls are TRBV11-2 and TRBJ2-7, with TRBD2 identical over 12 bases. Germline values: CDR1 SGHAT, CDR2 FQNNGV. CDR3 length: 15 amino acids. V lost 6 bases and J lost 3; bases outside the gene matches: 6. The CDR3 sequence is CASSLEGLAGYEQYF. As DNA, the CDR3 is TGTGCCAGCAGTTTGGAGGGACTAGCGGGCTACGAGCAGTACTTC. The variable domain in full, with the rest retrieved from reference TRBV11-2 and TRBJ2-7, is EAGVAQSPRYKIIEKRQSVAFWCNPISGHATLYWYQQILGQGPKLLIQFQNNGVVDDSQLPKDRFSAERLKGVDSTLKIQPAKLEDSAVYLCASSLEGLAGYEQYFGPGTRLTVT.

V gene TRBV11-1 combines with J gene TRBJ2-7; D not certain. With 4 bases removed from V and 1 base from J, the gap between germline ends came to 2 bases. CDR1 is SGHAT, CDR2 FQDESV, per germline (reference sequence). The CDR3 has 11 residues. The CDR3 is CASSSSYEQYF. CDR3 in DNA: TGTGCCAGCAGCTCGTCCTACGAGCAGTACTTC.

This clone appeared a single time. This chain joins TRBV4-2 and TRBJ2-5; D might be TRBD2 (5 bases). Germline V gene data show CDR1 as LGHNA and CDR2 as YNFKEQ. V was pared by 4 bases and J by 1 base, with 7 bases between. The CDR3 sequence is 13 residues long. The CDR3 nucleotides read TGTGCCAGCAGCCTCCGGGGCCAAGAGACCCAGTACTTC. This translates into CASSLRGQETQYF.

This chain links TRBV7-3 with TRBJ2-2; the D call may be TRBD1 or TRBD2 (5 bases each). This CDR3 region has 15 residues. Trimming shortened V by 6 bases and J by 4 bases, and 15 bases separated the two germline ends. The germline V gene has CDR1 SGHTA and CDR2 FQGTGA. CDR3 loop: CASSTGTRTTGELFF. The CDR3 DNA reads TGTGCCAGCAGTACGGGGACCAGGACCACCGGGGAGCTGTTTTTT.

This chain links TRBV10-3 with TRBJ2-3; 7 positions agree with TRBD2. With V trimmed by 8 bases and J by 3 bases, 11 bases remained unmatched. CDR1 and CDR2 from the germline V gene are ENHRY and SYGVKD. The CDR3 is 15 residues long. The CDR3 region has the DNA TGTGCCATCTCCGAGGTGGGAGGGTGGACAGATACGCAGTATTTT. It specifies CAISEVGGWTDTQYF.

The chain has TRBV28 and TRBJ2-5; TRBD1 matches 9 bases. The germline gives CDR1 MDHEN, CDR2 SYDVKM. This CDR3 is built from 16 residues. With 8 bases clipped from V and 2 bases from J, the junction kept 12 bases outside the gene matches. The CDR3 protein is CASARHRGRGQETQYF. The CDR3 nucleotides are TGTGCCAGCGCTCGCCACAGGGGGCGCGGTCAAGAGACCCAGTACTTC. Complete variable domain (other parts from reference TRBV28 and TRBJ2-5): DVKVTQSSRYLVKRTGEKVFLECVQDMDHENMFWYRQDPGLGLRLIYFSYDVKMKEKGDIPEGYSVSREKKERFSLILESASTNQTSMYLCASARHRGRGQETQYFGPGTRLLVL.

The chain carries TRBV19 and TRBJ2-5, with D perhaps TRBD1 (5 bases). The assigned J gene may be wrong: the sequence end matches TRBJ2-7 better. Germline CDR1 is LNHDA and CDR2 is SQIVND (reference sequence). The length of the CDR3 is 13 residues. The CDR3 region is CASSIGGSYEQYF. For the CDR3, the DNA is TGTGCCAGTAGTATAGGGGGCAGCTACGAGCAGTACTTC.

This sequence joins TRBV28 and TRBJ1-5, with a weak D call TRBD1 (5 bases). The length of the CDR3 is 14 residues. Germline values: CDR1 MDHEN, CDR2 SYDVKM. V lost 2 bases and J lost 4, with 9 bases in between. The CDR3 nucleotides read TGTGCCAGCAGTTTACAGGGTAGGAATCAGCCCCAGCATTTT. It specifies CASSLQGRNQPQHF.

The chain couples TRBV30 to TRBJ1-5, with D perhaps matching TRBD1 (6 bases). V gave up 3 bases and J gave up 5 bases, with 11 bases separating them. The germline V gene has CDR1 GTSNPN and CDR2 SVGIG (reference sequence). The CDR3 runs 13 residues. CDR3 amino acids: CAWRKRGDQPQHF. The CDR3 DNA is TGTGCCTGGAGAAAAAGGGGGGATCAGCCCCAGCATTTT.

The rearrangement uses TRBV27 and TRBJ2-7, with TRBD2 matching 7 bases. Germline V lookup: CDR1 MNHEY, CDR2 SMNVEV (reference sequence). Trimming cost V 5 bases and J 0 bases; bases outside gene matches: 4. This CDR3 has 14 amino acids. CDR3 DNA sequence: TGTGCCAGCAGTCAGCGGGACGGCTCCTACGAGCAGTACTTC. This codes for CASSQRDGSYEQYF.

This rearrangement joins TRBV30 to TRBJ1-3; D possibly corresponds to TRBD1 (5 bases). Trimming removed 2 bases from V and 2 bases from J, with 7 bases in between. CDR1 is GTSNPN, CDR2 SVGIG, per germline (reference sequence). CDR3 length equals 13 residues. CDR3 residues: CAWSMGPGNTIYF. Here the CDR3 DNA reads TGTGCCTGGAGTATGGGGCCTGGAAACACCATATATTTT.

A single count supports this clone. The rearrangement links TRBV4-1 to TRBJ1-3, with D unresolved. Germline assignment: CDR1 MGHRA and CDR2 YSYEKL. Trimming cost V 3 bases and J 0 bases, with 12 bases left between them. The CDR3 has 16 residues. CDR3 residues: CASSQQEVPSGNTIYF. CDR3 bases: TGCGCCAGCAGCCAGCAGGAAGTCCCCTCTGGAAACACCATATATTTT.

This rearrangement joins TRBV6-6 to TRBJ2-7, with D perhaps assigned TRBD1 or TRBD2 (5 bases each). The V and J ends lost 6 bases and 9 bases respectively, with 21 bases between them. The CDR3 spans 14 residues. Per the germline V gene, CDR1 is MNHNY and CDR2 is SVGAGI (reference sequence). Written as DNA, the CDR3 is TGTGCCAGCAGCCCTGGGACGCAACTCTCCGGGCAGTACTTC. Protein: CASSPGTQLSGQYF.

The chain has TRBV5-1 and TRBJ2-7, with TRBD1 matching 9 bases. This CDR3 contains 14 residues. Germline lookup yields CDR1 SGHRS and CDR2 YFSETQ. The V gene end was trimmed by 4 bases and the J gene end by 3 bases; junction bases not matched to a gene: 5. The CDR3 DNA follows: TGCGCCAGCAGCAGCCGGGGACAGGGCTACGAGCAGTACTTC. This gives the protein CASSSRGQGYEQYF.

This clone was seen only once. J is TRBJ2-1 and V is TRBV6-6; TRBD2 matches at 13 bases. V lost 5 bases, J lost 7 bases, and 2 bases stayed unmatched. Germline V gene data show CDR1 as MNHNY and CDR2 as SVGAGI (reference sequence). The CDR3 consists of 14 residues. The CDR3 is CASSGTSGKNEQFF. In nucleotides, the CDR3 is TGTGCCAGCAGTGGGACTAGCGGGAAGAATGAGCAGTTCTTC.

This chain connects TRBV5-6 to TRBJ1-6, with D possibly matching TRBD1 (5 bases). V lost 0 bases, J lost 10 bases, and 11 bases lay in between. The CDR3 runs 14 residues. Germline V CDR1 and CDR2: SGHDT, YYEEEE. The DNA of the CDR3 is TGTGCCAGCAGCTTGGTAGGGGCTCAGTCACCCCTCCACTTT. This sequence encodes CASSLVGAQSPLHF.

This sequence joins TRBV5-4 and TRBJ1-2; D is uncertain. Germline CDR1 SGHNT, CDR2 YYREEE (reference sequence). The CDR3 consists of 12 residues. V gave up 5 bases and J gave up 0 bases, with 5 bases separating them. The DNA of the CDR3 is TGTGCCAGCAGTGTAGCTAACTATGGCTACACCTTC. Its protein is CASSVANYGYTF. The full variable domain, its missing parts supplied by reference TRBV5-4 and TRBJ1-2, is ETGVTQSPTHLIKTRGQQVTLRCSSQSGHNTVSWYQQALGQGPQFIFQYYREEENGRGNFPPRFSGLQFPNYSSELNVNALELDDSALYLCASSVANYGYTFGSGTRLTVV.

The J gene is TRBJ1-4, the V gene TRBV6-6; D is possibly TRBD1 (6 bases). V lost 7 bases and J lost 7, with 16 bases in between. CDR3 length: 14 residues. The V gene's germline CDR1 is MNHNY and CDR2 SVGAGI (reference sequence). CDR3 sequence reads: CASIKEGGGEKLFF. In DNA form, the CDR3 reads TGTGCCAGCATCAAAGAGGGGGGCGGTGAAAAACTGTTTTTT.

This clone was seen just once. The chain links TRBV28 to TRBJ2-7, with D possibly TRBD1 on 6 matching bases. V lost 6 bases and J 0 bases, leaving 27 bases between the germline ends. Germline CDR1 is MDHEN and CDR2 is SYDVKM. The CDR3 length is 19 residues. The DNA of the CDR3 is TGTGCCAGCAGCGGACCACAGGGTAAGGAAAAGCGTAGCTCCTACGAGCAGTACTTC. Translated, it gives CASSGPQGKEKRSSYEQYF.

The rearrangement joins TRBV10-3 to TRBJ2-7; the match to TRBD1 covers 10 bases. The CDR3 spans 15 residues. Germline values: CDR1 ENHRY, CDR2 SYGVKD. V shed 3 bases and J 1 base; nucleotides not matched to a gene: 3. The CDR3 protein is CAISEPGQGSYEQYF. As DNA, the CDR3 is TGTGCCATCAGTGAACCGGGACAGGGGTCCTACGAGCAGTACTTC.

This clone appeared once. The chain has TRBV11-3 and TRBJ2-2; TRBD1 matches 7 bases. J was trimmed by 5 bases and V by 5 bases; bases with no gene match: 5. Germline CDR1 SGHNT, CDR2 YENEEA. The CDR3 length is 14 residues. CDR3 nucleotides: TGTGCCAGCAGCCAATCGGGACAGACCGGGGAGCTGTTTTTT. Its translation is CASSQSGQTGELFF.

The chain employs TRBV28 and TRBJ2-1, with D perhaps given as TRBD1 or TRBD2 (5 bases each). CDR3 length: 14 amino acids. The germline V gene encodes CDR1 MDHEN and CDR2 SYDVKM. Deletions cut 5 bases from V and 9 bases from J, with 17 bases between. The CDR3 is CASSRPTGQGEQFF. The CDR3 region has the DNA TGTGCCAGCAGTCGTCCGACGGGGCAAGGTGAGCAGTTCTTC. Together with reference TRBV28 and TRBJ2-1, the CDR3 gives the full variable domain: DVKVTQSSRYLVKRTGEKVFLECVQDMDHENMFWYRQDPGLGLRLIYFSYDVKMKEKGDIPEGYSVSREKKERFSLILESASTNQTSMYLCASSRPTGQGEQFFGPGTRLTVL.

CDR3 in amino acids: CASSSLTSRAQEKLFF. CDR3 nucleotide sequence: TGTGCCAGCAGTTCCCTCACGTCCAGGGCCCAAGAAAAACTGTTTTTT. The chain uses TRBV6-5 and TRBJ1-4; perhaps TRBD1 as D (5 bases). This CDR3 spans 16 amino acids. In germline, CDR1 is MNHEY, CDR2 SVGAGI. V was pared by 4 bases and J by 8 bases, with 20 bases between.

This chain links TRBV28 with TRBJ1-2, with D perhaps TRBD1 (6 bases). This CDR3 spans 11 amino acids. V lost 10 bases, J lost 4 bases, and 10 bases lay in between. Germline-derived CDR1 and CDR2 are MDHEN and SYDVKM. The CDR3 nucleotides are TGTGCCATCGGGACATTCTATGGCTACACCTTC. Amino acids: CAIGTFYGYTF.

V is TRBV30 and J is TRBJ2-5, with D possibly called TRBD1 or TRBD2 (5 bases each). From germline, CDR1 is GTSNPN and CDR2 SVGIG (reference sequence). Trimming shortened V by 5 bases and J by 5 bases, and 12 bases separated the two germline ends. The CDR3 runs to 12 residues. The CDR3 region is CAWGGVYETQYF. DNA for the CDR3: TGTGCCTGGGGGGGAGTTTATGAGACCCAGTACTTC. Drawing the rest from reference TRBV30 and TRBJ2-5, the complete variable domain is SQTIHQWPATLVQPVGSPLSLECTVEGTSNPNLYWYRQAAGRGLQLLFYSVGIGQISSEVPQNLSASRPQDRQFILSSKKLLLSDSGFYLCAWGGVYETQYFGPGTRLLVL.

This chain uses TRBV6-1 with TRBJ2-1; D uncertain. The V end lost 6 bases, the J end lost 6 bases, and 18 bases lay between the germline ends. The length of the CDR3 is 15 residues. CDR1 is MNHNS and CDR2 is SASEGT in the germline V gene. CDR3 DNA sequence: TGTGCCAGCAGCAAAAGCCCACTATCTAGCAATGAGCAGTTCTTC. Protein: CASSKSPLSSNEQFF.